These T cell receptor beta chains were read from a single sample in a study of prognosis after radiotherapy for stage I lung cancer. TCRdb called the multiplex PCR reads again in MiXCR, with one record for every CDR3 protein. The data show 51,000 or so distinct CDR3 sequences, with roughly 35% seen just once and just under 9.5% held by the top ten. The sequencing used PBMCs, collected before or after stereotactic body radiation therapy (not recorded which). All receptors come from a donor older than 45 with non-small cell lung cancer. The conserved cysteine and the conserved F or W are not part of the CDR3 here.

v_gene: TRBV20-1; j_gene: TRBJ2-3; CDR3aa: SARASAAGGLDTQY
v_gene: TRBV5-1; j_gene: TRBJ2-7; CDR3aa: ASSLDPGLAEQY
v_gene: TRBV12-3/TRBV12-4; j_gene: TRBJ1-3; CDR3aa: ASSLLRGFPGNTIY
v_gene: TRBV7-2; j_gene: TRBJ2-4; CDR3aa: ASSLAGRENIEY
v_gene: TRBV12-3/TRBV12-4; j_gene: TRBJ2-3; CDR3aa: ASILGFPGTDTQY
v_gene: TRBV9; j_gene: TRBJ1-4; CDR3aa: ASSVVGADEKLF
v_gene: TRBV5-1; j_gene: TRBJ1-1; CDR3aa: ASSFTGQADTEAF
v_gene: TRBV28; j_gene: TRBJ1-1; CDR3aa: ASSDNRGWNTEAF
v_gene: TRBV5-5; j_gene: TRBJ1-6; CDR3aa: ASSWFGGGNSPLH
v_gene: TRBV20-1; j_gene: TRBJ1-2; CDR3aa: SARQGLAYGYT
v_gene: TRBV20-1; j_gene: TRBJ2-2; CDR3aa: SARKGGNTGELF
v_gene: TRBV6-1; j_gene: TRBJ2-7; CDR3aa: ASSYTGQIEQY
v_gene: TRBV28; j_gene: TRBJ1-2; CDR3aa: ATAGTTCCYT
v_gene: TRBV11-3; j_gene: TRBJ2-4; CDR3aa: ASSKGNIQY
v_gene: TRBV27; j_gene: TRBJ2-1; CDR3aa: ASSLSGRISYNEQF
v_gene: TRBV25-1; j_gene: TRBJ1-2; CDR3aa: ASSEYQQGYGYT
v_gene: TRBV20-1; j_gene: TRBJ2-2; CDR3aa: SAGTGELF
v_gene: TRBV7-9; j_gene: TRBJ1-2; CDR3aa: ASSLAGRSGGYT
v_gene: TRBV7-2; j_gene: TRBJ2-7; CDR3aa: ASSPEFSRHYEQY
v_gene: TRBV28; j_gene: TRBJ2-3; CDR3aa: ASSFISGTDTQY
v_gene: TRBV6-2/TRBV6-3; j_gene: TRBJ2-3; CDR3aa: ASSYSGPGMYTQY
v_gene: TRBV19; j_gene: TRBJ2-5; CDR3aa: ASSKIAGLETQY
v_gene: TRBV4-1; j_gene: TRBJ2-2; CDR3aa: ASSYSSRTGELF
v_gene: TRBV6-1; j_gene: TRBJ1-3; CDR3aa: ASRTGGQGSGNTIY
v_gene: TRBV7-6; j_gene: TRBJ1-1; CDR3aa: ASSAQGNTEAF
v_gene: TRBV7-2; j_gene: TRBJ1-5; CDR3aa: ASSSGTNSNQPQH
v_gene: TRBV6-1; j_gene: TRBJ1-6; CDR3aa: ASRQSWTSLRVYNSPLH
v_gene: TRBV9; j_gene: TRBJ2-7; CDR3aa: ASSLGGGRYNEQY
v_gene: TRBV27; j_gene: TRBJ2-1; CDR3aa: ASRFRDWGYNEQF
v_gene: TRBV28; j_gene: TRBJ1-5; CDR3aa: ASSPRRGRNQPQH
v_gene: TRBV30; j_gene: TRBJ2-1; CDR3aa: AWNRAHEQF
v_gene: TRBV9; j_gene: TRBJ2-3; CDR3aa: ASSLMGLADTDTQY
v_gene: TRBV15; j_gene: TRBJ1-2; CDR3aa: ATSREAGAYYGYT
v_gene: TRBV6-2/TRBV6-3; j_gene: TRBJ2-7; CDR3aa: ASSYASTGGSSAQY
v_gene: TRBV6-1; j_gene: TRBJ1-3; CDR3aa: ASSEVPLSGNTIY
v_gene: TRBV4-2; j_gene: TRBJ1-2; CDR3aa: ASSQVGGRGYGYT
v_gene: TRBV12-3/TRBV12-4; j_gene: TRBJ2-3; CDR3aa: ASSLGGFTDTQY
v_gene: TRBV4-1; j_gene: TRBJ2-3; CDR3aa: ASSQDLPGVGTDTQY
v_gene: TRBV30; j_gene: TRBJ2-5; CDR3aa: ACTLPNCPETQY